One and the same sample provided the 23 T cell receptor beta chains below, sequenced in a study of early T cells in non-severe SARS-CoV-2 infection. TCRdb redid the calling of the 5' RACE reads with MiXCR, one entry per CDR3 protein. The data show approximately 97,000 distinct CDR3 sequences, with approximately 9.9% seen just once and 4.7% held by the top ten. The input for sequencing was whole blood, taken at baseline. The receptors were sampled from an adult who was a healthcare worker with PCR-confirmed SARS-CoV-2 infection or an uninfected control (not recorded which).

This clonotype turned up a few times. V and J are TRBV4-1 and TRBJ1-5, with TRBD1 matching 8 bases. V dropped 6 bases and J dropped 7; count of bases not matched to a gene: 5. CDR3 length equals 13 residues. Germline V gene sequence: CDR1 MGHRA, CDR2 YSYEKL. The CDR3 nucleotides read TGCGCCAGCAGTCACAGGGGGGACCAGCCCCAGCATTTT. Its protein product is CASSHRGDQPQHF.

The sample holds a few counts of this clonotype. Here the CDR3 DNA reads TGTGCCATCAGCCCGACTGGCGACCACGAGCAGTACTTC. It encodes CAISPTGDHEQYF. This chain joins TRBV10-3 and TRBJ2-7; D remains ambiguous. The CDR3 runs 13 residues. CDR1 and CDR2 (germline): ENHRY, SYGVKD. Trimming pared 6 bases from V and 5 bases from J, leaving 14 bases between.

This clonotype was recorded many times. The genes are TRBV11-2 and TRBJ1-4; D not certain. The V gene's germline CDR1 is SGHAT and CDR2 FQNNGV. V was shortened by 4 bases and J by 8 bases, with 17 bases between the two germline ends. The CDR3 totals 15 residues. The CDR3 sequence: CASSWRPSSSEKLFF. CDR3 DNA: TGTGCCAGCAGCTGGAGACCAAGTTCTAGCGAAAAACTGTTTTTT. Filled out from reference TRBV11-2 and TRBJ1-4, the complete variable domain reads EAGVAQSPRYKIIEKRQSVAFWCNPISGHATLYWYQQILGQGPKLLIQFQNNGVVDDSQLPKDRFSAERLKGVDSTLKIQPAKLEDSAVYLCASSWRPSSSEKLFFGSGTQLSVL.

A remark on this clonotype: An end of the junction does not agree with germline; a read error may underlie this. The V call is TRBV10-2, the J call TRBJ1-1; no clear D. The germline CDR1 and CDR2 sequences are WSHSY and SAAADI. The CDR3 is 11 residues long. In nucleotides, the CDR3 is TGCGCCAGCAGTAATGGGCCCGAAGTTTTCTTT. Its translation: CASSNGPEVFF.

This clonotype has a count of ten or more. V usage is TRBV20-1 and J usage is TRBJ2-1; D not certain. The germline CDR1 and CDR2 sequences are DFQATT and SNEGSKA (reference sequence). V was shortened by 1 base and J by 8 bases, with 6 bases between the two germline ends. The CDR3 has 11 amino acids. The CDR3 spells CSARAIDEQFF. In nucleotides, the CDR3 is TGCAGTGCTAGAGCAATCGATGAGCAGTTCTTC.

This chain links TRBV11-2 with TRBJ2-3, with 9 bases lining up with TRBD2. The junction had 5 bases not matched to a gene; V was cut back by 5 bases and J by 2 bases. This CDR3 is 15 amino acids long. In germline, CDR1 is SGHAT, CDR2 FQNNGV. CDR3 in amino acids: CASSALAGATDTQYF. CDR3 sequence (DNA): TGTGCCAGCAGCGCTTTAGCGGGAGCCACAGATACGCAGTATTTT.

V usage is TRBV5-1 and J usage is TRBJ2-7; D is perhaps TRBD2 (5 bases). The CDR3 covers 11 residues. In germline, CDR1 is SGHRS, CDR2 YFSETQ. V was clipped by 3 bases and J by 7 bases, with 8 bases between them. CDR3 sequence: CASSSPGEQYF. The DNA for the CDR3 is TGCGCCAGCAGCTCACCGGGGGAGCAGTACTTC.

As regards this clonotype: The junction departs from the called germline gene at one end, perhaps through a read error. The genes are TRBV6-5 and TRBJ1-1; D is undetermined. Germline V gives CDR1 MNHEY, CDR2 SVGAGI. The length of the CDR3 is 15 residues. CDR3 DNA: TGTACCAGCAGTTACTCCTGGACGGAAAACACTGAAGCTTTCTTT. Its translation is CTSSYSWTENTEAFF.

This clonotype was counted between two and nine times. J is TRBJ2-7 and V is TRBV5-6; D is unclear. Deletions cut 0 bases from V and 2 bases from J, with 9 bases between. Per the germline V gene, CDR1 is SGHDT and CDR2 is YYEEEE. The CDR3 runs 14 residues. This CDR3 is CASSLVAGPYEQYF. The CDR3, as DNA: TGTGCCAGCAGCTTGGTGGCAGGACCCTACGAGCAGTACTTC.

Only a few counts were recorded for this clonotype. The DNA of the CDR3 is TGTGCCAGCTCACGAGAGCAGCCATCCTACGAGCAGTACTTC. It translates to CASSREQPSYEQYF. The genes are TRBV18 and TRBJ2-7; no clear D gene. V shed 4 bases and J shed 1 base, with 11 bases lying between them. CDR1 and CDR2 (germline): KGHSH, LQKENI. This CDR3 is 14 amino acids long.

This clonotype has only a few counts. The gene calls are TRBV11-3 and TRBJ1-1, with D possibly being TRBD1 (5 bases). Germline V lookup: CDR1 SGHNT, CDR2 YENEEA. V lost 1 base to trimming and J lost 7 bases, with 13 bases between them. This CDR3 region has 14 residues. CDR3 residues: CASSLGRGAGEAFF. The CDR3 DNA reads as TGTGCCAGCAGCTTAGGACGAGGGGCCGGTGAAGCTTTCTTT.

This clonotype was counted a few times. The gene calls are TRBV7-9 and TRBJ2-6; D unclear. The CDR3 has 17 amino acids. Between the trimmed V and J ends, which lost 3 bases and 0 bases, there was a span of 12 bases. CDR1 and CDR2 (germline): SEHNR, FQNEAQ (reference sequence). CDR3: CASSFTFSFSGANVLTF. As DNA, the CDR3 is TGTGCCAGCAGCTTTACCTTCTCATTCTCTGGGGCCAACGTCCTGACTTTC.

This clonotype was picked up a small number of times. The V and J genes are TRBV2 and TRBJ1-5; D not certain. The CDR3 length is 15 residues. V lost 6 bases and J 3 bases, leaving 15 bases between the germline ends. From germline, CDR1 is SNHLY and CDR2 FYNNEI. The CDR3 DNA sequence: TGTGCCAGCAGGGTAAAAGTGATTAACAATCAGCCCCAGCATTTT. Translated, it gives CASRVKVINNQPQHF.

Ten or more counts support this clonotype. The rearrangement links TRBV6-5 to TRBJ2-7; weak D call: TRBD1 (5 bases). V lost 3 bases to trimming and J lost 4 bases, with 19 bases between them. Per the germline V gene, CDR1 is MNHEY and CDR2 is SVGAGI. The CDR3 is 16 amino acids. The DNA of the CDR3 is TGTGCCAGCAGTTATTCTCTTGGGGCTTACAGTTACGAGCAGTACTTC. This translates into CASSYSLGAYSYEQYF.

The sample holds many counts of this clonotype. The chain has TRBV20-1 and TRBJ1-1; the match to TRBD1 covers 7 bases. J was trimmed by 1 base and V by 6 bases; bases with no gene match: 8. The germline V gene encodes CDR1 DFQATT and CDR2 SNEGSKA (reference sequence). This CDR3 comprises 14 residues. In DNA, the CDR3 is TGCAGTGCCCTAGGGGGCCCGGGGAACACTGAAGCTTTCTTT. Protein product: CSALGGPGNTEAFF.

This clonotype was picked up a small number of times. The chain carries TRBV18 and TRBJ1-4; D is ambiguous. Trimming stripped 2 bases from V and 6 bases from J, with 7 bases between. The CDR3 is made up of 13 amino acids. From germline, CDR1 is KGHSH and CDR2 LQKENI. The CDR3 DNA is TGTGCCAGCTCACCATCTACGTATGAAAAACTGTTTTTT. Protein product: CASSPSTYEKLFF.

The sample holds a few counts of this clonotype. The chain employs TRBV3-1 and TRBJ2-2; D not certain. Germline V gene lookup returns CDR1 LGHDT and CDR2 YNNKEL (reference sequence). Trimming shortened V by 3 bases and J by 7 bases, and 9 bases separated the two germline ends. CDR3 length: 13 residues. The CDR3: CASSHAVGGELFF. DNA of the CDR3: TGTGCCAGCAGCCACGCCGTCGGCGGGGAGCTGTTTTTT.

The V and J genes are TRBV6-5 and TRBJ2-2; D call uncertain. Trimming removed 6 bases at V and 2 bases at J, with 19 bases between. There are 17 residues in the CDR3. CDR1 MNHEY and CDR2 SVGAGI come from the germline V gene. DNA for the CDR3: TGTGCCAGCAGATTCGGGCTCTCACAGCCTAACACCGGGGAGCTGTTTTTT. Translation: CASRFGLSQPNTGELFF.

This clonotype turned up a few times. The CDR3 nucleotides read TGTGCCAGCAGCTTGAGTAGCCCCGGAGGAGTTTCACCCCTCCACTTT. Amino acid sequence: CASSLSSPGGVSPLHF. The rearrangement joins TRBV11-2 to TRBJ1-6; D not certain. From germline, CDR1 is SGHAT and CDR2 FQNNGV. V shed 3 bases and J shed 9 bases, with 18 bases lying between them. The length of the CDR3 is 16 residues.

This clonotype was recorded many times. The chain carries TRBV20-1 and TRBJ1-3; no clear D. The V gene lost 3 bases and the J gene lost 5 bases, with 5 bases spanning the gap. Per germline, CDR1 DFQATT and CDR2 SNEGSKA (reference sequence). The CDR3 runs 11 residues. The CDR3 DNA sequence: TGCAGTGCTAGTAAGAGAAACACCATATATTTT. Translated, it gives CSASKRNTIYF.

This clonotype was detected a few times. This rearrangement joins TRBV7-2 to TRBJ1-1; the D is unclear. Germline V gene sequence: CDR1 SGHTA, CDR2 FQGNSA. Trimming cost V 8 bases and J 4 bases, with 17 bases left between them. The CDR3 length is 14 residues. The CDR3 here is CASVQSKGSTEAFF. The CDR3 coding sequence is TGTGCCAGCGTGCAAAGTAAAGGGAGCACTGAAGCTTTCTTT.

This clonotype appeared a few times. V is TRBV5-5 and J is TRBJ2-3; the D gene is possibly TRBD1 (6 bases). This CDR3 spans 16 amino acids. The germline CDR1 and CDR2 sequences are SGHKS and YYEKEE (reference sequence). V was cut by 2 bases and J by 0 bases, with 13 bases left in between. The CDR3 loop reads CASSFSYRESTDTQYF. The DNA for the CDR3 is TGTGCCAGCAGCTTTTCATACAGGGAGAGCACAGATACGCAGTATTTT. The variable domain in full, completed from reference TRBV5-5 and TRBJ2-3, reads DAGVTQSPTHLIKTRGQQVTLRCSPISGHKSVSWYQQVLGQGPQFIFQYYEKEERGRGNFPDRFSARQFPNYSSELNVNALLLGDSALYLCASSFSYRESTDTQYFGPGTRLTVL.

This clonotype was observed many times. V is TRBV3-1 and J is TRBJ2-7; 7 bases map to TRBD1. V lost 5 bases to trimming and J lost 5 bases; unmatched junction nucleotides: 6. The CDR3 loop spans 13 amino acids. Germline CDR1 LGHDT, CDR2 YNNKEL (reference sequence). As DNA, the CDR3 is TGTGCCAGCAGCTTCGACAGGGATCACGAGCAGTACTTC. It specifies CASSFDRDHEQYF.